The rows below give T cell receptor beta chains drawn from one sample of a study of CD4 T cells in relation to SARS-CoV-2 and coronaviruses. This table comes from immunoSEQ multiplex PCR, and its TCRdb copy is limited to in-frame clones, with some not included. The sample yields tens of thousands of clones, roughly 94% seen once. Sequencing was carried out using naive CD4+ T cells from PBMCs. These TCRs come from an adult with COVID-19. The CDR3 runs from the conserved cysteine through the conserved F or W. A D gene is named only where the DNA matches it firmly. The size entry is marked missing in some rows and otherwise reads once, few, many or a size class.

D gene	clone size	J gene	V gene	CDR3 protein	CDR3 DNA
NA	NA	TRBJ2-5	TRBV28	CASSLWGTGKTQYF	TGTGCCAGCAGTTTATGGGGGACCGGAAAGACCCAGTACTTC
NA	NA	TRBJ2-3	TRBV6-4	CASSTEPRGTDTQYF	TGTGCCAGCAGTACCGAGCCAAGGGGAACCGATACGCAGTATTTT
TRBD1	once	TRBJ2-2	TRBV25-1	CASRGYRGTGELFF	TGTGCCAGCAGGGGCTACAGGGGCACCGGGGAGCTGTTTTTT
NA	NA	TRBJ2-3	TRBV3-1/TRBV3-2	CASSQVRGTDTQYF	TGTGCCAGCAGCCAAGTGAGGGGCACGGATACGCAGTATTTT
NA	NA	TRBJ2-5	TRBV6-1	CASSEVTHPALQETQYF	TGTGCCAGCAGTGAAGTAACACACCCTGCACTACAAGAGACCCAGTACTTC
TRBD1	NA	TRBJ1-5	TRBV28	CASSSYRGLRTRQPQHF	TGTGCCAGCAGCTCCTACAGGGGATTAAGGACCAGGCAGCCCCAGCATTTT
NA	NA	TRBJ1-2	TRBV6-5	CATRPPGTYGYTF	TGTGCCACACGTCCTCCAGGTACCTATGGCTACACCTTC
NA	NA	TRBJ2-4	TRBV9	CASSVAGTANIQYF	TGTGCCAGCAGCGTAGCGGGAACGGCAAACATTCAGTACTTC
NA	NA	TRBJ2-7	TRBV27	CASSLGVGEQYF	TGTGCCAGCAGTTTAGGTGTGGGCGAGCAGTACTTC
TRBD1	NA	TRBJ2-5	TRBV29-1	CSAYRGEETQYF	TGCAGCGCATACAGGGGGGAAGAGACCCAGTACTTC
NA	NA	TRBJ2-7	TRBV28	CASINFGSSDGNEQYF	TGTGCCAGCATCAATTTCGGGAGCTCCGATGGGAACGAGCAGTACTTC
NA	NA	TRBJ1-2	TRBV27	CASSDMTRGYGYTF	TGTGCCAGCAGTGACATGACCCGGGGCTATGGCTACACCTTC
NA	NA	TRBJ1-6	TRBV28	CASKGTFMLSSPLHF	TGTGCCAGCAAGGGGACTTTCATGTTAAGTTCACCCCTCCACTTT
NA	NA	TRBJ2-1	TRBV15	CATSRGTSSYNEQFF	TGTGCCACCAGCAGAGGGACGAGCTCCTACAATGAGCAGTTCTTC
NA	NA	TRBJ2-1	TRBV28	CASMAGSYNEQFF	TGTGCCAGCATGGCGGGTTCCTACAATGAGCAGTTCTTC
NA	NA	TRBJ1-5	TRBV25-1	CASSDTRSNQPQHF	TGTGCCAGCAGTGATACAAGGAGCAATCAGCCCCAGCATTTT
NA	once	TRBJ2-7	TRBV9	CASSVRAEIPTKQYF	TGTGCCAGCAGCGTAAGGGCGGAAATACCTACGAAGCAGTACTTC
NA	NA	TRBJ2-1	TRBV19	CASIRGRREFNEQFF	TGTGCCAGTATTCGGGGGCGGCGGGAGTTCAATGAGCAGTTCTTC
NA	NA	TRBJ2-2	TRBV2	CASSTEGRQDTGELFF	TGTGCCAGCAGTACGGAGGGCCGCCAAGACACCGGGGAGCTGTTTTTT
TRBD1	NA	TRBJ2-3	TRBV5-1	CASSFTGTGGTDTQYF	TGCGCCAGCAGCTTCACCGGGACAGGGGGCACAGATACGCAGTATTTT
NA	NA	TRBJ2-1	TRBV7-2	CASSPLLAEQFF	TGTGCCAGCAGCCCCCTCTTGGCTGAGCAGTTCTTC
TRBD1	NA	TRBJ1-1	TRBV6-5	CVTGNRGSIMAFF	TGTGTAACCGGGAACAGGGGATCCATAATGGCTTTCTTT
TRBD2	once	TRBJ2-7	TRBV27	CASSPGTSGEQYF	TGTGCCAGCAGCCCCGGGACTAGTGGGGAGCAGTACTTC
NA	NA	TRBJ2-2	TRBV7-3	CASSPGKRTGELFF	TGTGCCAGCAGCCCCGGGAAGCGTACCGGGGAGCTGTTTTTT
NA	once	TRBJ1-2	TRBV7-9	CASSFREYGYTF	TGTGCCAGCAGCTTCAGGGAGTATGGCTACACCTTC
NA	NA	TRBJ2-7	TRBV18	CASSRANYEQYF	TGTGCCAGCTCACGCGCCAACTACGAGCAGTACTTC
NA	NA	TRBJ2-1	TRBV7-2	CASSSRKEGSTEQFF	TGTGCCAGCAGCTCGAGAAAAGAGGGATCGACTGAGCAGTTCTTC
TRBD2	NA	TRBJ2-2	TRBV5-5	CASSPPGLAVSGELFF	TGTGCCAGCAGCCCCCCGGGACTAGCGGTCTCCGGGGAGCTGTTTTTT
NA	NA	TRBJ1-5	TRBV9	CASSAQDNQPQHF	TGTGCCAGCAGCGCCCAGGACAATCAGCCCCAGCATTTT
NA	NA	TRBJ2-1	TRBV19	CASSWDNEQFF	TGTGCCAGTAGTTGGGACAATGAGCAGTTCTTC
TRBD1	NA	TRBJ1-3	TRBV28	CASSRRFTQGGNTIYF	TGTGCCAGCAGTCGTAGGTTTACACAGGGGGGAAACACCATATATTTT
TRBD1	NA	TRBJ1-6	TRBV19	CASRHDRGRGSPLHF	TGTGCCAGTAGACATGACAGGGGGCGAGGTTCACCCCTCCACTTT
NA	NA	TRBJ2-2	TRBV7-3	CASRLQGINTGELFF	TGTGCCAGCAGGTTACAGGGAATAAACACCGGGGAGCTGTTTTTT
TRBD2	NA	TRBJ2-7	TRBV28	CASKGGGSVDEQYF	TGTGCCAGCAAGGGTGGCGGGAGTGTCGACGAGCAGTACTTC
TRBD1	NA	TRBJ1-1	TRBV7-9	CASSLGTAFENTEAFF	TGTGCCAGCAGCCTGGGGACAGCCTTTGAGAACACTGAAGCTTTCTTT
NA	NA	TRBJ1-1	TRBV3-1/TRBV3-2	CASSQVSGNTEAFF	TGTGCCAGCAGCCAAGTCTCGGGGAACACTGAAGCTTTCTTT
NA	NA	TRBJ1-5	TRBV12-3/TRBV12-4	CASSPERDQPQHF	TGTGCCAGCAGTCCGGAGAGGGACCAGCCCCAGCATTTT
NA	NA	TRBJ2-7	TRBV19	CASSMTGAPYEQYF	TGTGCCAGTAGTATGACGGGGGCCCCGTACGAGCAGTACTTC
NA	few	TRBJ1-2	TRBV3-1/TRBV3-2	CASSQVFRSPSYGYTF	TGTGCCAGCAGCCAAGTCTTCCGGAGCCCCTCCTATGGCTACACCTTC
NA	once	TRBJ2-1	TRBV27	CASMSFTGWTPSYNEQFF	TGTGCCAGCATGAGTTTCACAGGCTGGACTCCTTCCTACAATGAGCAGTTCTTC
NA	NA	TRBJ2-3	TRBV5-1	CASSLAGKGTDTQYF	TGCGCCAGCAGCTTGGCGGGAAAGGGCACAGATACGCAGTATTTT
NA	NA	TRBJ1-1	TRBV7-9	CASSLVQGTEAFF	TGTGCCAGCAGCTTAGTCCAAGGGACTGAAGCTTTCTTT